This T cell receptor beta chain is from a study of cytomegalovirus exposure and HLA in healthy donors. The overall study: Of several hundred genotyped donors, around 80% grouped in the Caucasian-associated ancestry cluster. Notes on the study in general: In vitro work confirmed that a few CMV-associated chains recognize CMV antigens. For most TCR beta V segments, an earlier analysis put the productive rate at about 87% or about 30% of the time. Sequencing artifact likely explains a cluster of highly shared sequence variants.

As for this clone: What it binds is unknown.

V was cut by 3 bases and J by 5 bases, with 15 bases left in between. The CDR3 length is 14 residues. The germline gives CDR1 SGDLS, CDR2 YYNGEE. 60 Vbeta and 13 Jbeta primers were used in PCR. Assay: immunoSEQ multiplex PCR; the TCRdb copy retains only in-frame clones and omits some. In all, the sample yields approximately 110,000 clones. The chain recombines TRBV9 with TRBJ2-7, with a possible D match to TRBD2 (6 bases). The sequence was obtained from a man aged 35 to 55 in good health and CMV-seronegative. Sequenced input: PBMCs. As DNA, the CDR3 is TGTGCCAGCAGCGCCTCCGGGACTCCTAACGAGCAGTACTTC. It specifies CASSASGTPNEQYF.